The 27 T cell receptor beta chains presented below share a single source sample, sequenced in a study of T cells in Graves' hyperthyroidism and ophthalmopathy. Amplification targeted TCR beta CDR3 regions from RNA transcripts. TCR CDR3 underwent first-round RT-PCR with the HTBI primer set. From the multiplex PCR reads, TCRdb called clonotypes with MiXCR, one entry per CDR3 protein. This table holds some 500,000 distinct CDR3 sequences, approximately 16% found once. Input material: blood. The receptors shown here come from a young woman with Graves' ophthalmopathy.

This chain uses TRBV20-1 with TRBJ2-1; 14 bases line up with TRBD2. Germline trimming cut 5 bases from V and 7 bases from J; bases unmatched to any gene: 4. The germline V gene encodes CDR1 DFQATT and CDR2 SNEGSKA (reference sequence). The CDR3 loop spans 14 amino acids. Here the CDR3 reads CSADRLAGGNEQFF. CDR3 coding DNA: TGCAGTGCTGATCGACTAGCGGGGGGGAATGAGCAGTTCTTC.

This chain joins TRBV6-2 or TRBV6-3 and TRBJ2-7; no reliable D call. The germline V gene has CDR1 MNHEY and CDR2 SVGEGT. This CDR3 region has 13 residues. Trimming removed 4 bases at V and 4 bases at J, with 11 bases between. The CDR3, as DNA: TGTGCCAGCAGTTGGGTGGGAACATACGAGCAGTACTTC. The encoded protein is CASSWVGTYEQYF.

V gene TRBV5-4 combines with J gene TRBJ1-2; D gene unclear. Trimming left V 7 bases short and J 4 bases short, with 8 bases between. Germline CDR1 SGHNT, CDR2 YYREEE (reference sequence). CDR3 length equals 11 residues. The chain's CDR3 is CASGVSYGYTF. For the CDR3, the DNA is TGTGCCAGCGGAGTCAGCTATGGCTACACCTTC.

The CDR3 loop reads CASSYSHSLAGGWETQYF. DNA of the CDR3: TGTGCCAGCAGTTACTCGCATTCACTAGCGGGAGGTTGGGAGACCCAGTACTTC. This chain uses TRBV6-2 or TRBV6-3 with TRBJ2-5, with 12 bases fitting TRBD2. V lost 0 bases to trimming and J lost 5 bases; unmatched junction nucleotides: 10. The CDR3 has 18 amino acids. Germline CDR1 and CDR2: MNHEY and SVGEGT.

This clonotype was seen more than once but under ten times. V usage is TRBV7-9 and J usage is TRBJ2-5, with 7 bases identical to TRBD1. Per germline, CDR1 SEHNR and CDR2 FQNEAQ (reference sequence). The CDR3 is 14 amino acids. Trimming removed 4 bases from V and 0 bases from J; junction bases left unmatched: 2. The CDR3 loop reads CASSSQGYQETQYF. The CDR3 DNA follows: TGTGCCAGCAGCTCACAGGGGTACCAAGAGACCCAGTACTTC.

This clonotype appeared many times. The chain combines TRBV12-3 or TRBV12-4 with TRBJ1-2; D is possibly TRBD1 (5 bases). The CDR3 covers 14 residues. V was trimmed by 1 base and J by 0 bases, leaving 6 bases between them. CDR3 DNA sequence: TGTGCCAGCAGTTTAGGGACACCTAACTATGGCTACACCTTC. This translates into CASSLGTPNYGYTF.

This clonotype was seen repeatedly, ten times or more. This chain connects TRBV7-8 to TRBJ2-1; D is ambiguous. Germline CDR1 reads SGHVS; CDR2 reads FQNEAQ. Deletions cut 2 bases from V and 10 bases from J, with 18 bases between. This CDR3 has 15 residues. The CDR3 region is CASSLTLSDFNEQFF. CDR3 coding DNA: TGTGCCAGCAGCTTAACTTTGTCAGATTTTAACGAGCAGTTCTTC.

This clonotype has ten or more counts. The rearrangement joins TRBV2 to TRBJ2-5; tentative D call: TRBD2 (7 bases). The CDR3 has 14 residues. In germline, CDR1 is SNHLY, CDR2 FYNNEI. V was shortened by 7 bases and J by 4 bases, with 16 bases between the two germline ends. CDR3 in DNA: TGTGCCAGCATTAAGGGGGGGGTGAGAGAGACCCAGTACTTC. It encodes CASIKGGVRETQYF.

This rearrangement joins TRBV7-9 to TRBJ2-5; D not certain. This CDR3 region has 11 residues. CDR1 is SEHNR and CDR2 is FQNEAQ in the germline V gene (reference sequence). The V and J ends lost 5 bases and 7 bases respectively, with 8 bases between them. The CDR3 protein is CASSHRGTQYF. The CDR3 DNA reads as TGTGCCAGCAGCCACAGAGGGACCCAGTACTTC.

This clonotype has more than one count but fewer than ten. The chain's CDR3 is CASNRDRADQPQHF. The CDR3 DNA is TGTGCCAGCAACCGCGACAGGGCCGATCAGCCCCAGCATTTT. This rearrangement joins TRBV6-1 to TRBJ1-5; 7 bases align to TRBD1. CDR1 and CDR2 from the germline V gene are MNHNS and SASEGT. The CDR3 is made up of 14 amino acids. Unmatched junction bases numbered 8, after V lost 7 bases and J lost 5 bases.

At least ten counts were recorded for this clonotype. In nucleotides, the CDR3 is TGCAGTGCTCAAGTCTCGGAGACCCAGTACTTC. Protein product: CSAQVSETQYF. This chain uses TRBV20-1 with TRBJ2-5; D unclear. The length of the CDR3 is 11 residues. Trimming stripped 5 bases from V and 5 bases from J, with 9 bases between. Germline CDR1 is DFQATT and CDR2 is SNEGSKA (reference sequence).

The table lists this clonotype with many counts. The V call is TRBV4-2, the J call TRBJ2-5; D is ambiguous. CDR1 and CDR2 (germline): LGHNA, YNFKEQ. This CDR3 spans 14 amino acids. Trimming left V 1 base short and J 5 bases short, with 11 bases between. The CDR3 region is CASSQGLPGETQYF. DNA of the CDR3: TGTGCCAGCAGCCAAGGACTTCCCGGGGAGACCCAGTACTTC.

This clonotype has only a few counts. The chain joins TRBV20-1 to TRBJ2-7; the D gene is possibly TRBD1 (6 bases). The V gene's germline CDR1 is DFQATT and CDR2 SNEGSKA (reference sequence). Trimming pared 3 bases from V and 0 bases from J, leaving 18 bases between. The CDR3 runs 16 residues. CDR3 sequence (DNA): TGCAGTGCTAGCCCCCCTCAGGGGTCGAGCTCCTACGAGCAGTACTTC. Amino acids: CSASPPQGSSSYEQYF.

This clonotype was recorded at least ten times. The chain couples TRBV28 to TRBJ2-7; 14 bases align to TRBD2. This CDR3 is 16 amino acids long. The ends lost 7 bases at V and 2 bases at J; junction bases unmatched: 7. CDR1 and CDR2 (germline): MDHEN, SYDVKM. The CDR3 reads CASKEGTSGSPYEQYF. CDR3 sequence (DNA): TGTGCCAGCAAGGAGGGGACTAGCGGGAGCCCCTACGAGCAGTACTTC.

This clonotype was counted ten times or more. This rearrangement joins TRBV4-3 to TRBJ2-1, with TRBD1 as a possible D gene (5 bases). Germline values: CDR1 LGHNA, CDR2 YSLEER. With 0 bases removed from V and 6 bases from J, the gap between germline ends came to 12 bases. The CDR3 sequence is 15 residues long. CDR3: CASSQDWAQGNEQFF. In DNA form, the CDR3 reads TGCGCCAGCAGCCAAGACTGGGCGCAGGGCAATGAGCAGTTCTTC.

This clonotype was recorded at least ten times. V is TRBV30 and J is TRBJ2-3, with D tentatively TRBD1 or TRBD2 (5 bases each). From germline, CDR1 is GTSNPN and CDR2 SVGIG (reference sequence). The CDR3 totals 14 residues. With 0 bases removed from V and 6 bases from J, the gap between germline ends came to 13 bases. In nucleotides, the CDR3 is TGTGCCTGGAGTGTACTGGTTTGGGGGGATACGCAGTATTTT. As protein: CAWSVLVWGDTQYF.

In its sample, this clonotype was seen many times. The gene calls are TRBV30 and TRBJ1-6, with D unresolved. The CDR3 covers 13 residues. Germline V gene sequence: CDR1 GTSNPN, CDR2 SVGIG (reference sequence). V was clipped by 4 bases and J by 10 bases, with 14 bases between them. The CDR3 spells CAWNHRDLSPLHF. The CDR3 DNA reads TGTGCCTGGAACCACCGCGATCTCTCACCCCTCCACTTT.

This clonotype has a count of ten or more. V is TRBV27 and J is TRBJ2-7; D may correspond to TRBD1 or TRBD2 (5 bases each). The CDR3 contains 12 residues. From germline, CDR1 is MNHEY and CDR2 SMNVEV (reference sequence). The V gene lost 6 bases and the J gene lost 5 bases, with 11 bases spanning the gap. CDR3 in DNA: TGTGCCAGCAGCCTACTAGGGGACGAGCAGTACTTC. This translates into CASSLLGDEQYF.

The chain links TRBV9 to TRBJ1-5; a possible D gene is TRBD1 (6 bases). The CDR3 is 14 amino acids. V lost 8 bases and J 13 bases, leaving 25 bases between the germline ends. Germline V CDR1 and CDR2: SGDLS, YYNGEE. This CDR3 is CASKKGHQSPFQHF. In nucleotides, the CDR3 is TGTGCCAGTAAAAAGGGACACCAGAGCCCCTTTCAGCATTTT.

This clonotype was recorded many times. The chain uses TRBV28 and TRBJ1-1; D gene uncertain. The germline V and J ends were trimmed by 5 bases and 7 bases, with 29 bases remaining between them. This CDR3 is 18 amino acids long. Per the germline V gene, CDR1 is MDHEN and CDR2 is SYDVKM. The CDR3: CASSPNTVSGANSLEAFF. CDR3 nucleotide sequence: TGTGCCAGCAGTCCTAATACAGTCTCTGGAGCTAATTCTCTTGAAGCTTTCTTT.

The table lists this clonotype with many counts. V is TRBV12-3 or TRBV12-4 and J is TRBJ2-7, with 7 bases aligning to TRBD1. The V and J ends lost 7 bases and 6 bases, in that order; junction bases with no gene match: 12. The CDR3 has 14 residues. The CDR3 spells CASTTGAPQSEQYF. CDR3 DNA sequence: TGTGCCAGCACCACAGGGGCACCTCAATCCGAGCAGTACTTC.

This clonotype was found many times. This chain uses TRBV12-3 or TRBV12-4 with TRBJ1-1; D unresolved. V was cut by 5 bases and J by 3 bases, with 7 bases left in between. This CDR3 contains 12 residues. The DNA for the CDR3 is TGTGCCAGCAGTCCGCGGGACACTGAAGCTTTCTTT. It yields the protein CASSPRDTEAFF.

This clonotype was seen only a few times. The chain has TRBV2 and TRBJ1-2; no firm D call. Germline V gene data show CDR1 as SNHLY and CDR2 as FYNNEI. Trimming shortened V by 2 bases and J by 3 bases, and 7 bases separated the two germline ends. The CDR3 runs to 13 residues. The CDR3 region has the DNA TGTGCCAGCAGTGAACAGAACTACTATGGCTACACCTTC. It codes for CASSEQNYYGYTF. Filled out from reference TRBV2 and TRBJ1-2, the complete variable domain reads EPEVTQTPSHQVTQMGQEVILRCVPISNHLYFYWYRQILGQKVEFLVSFYNNEISEKSEIFDDQFSVERPDGSNFTLKIRSTKLEDSAMYFCASSEQNYYGYTFGSGTRLTVV.

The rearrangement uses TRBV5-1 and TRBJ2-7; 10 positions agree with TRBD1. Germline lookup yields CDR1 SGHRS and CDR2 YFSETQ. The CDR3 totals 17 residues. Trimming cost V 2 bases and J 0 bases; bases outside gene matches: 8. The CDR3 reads CASSLWVGTGASYEQYF. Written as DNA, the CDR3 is TGCGCCAGCAGCTTATGGGTTGGGACAGGGGCCTCCTACGAGCAGTACTTC.

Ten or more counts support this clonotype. The CDR3 region has the DNA TGTGCCAGCAGCCCTGGGACAATCCCAGTGGGGAACGAGCAGTACTTC. Encoded protein: CASSPGTIPVGNEQYF. The V call is TRBV12-3 or TRBV12-4, the J call TRBJ2-7, with D possibly TRBD1 on 6 matching bases. CDR3 size: 16 residues. V was shortened by 6 bases and J by 5 bases, with 23 bases between the two germline ends.

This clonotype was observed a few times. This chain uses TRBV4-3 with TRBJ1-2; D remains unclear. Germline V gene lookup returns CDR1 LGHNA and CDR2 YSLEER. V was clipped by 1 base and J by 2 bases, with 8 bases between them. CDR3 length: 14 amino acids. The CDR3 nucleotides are TGCGCCAGCAGCCAAGGGGAACAGAACTATGGCTACACCTTC. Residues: CASSQGEQNYGYTF.

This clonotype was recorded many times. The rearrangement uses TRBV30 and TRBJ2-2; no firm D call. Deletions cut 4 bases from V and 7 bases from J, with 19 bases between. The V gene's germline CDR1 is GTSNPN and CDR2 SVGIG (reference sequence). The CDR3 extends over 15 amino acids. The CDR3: CAWKFEVLGVGELFF. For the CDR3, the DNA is TGTGCCTGGAAATTTGAAGTATTGGGTGTCGGGGAGCTGTTTTTT.